Shown below are 21 T cell receptor beta chains from a single sample sequenced in a study of blood T cell repertoires in COVID-19. Method: immunoSEQ multiplex PCR; TCRdb's copy keeps in-frame clones and lacks some. The sample gives 200,000 to 300,000 clones, roughly four fifths of which show up once; 4% is in the top ten. The sequenced sample consisted of peripheral blood. These receptors were taken from a man aged 45-60 years with acute or convalescent COVID-19.

This clone showed up just once. J is TRBJ1-2 and V is TRBV7-8, with D hard to call. This CDR3 contains 15 residues. Germline V gene sequence: CDR1 SGHVS, CDR2 FQNEAQ. Trimming cost V 2 bases and J 4 bases, with 14 bases left between them. DNA for the CDR3: TGTGCCAGCAGCTTAATTCAGGTCCCAAGCTATGGCTACACCTTC. Amino acid sequence: CASSLIQVPSYGYTF.

The gene calls are TRBV19 and TRBJ1-1; 7 bases line up with TRBD1. The V gene's germline CDR1 is LNHDA and CDR2 SQIVND (reference sequence). V trimming: 6 bases; J trimming: 8 bases; junction bases outside the gene matches: 3. This CDR3 contains 11 residues. CDR3 sequence reads: CASSADREAFF. The CDR3 nucleotides are TGTGCCAGTAGCGCGGACAGGGAAGCTTTCTTT.

This clone has only a few counts. The rearrangement links TRBV5-6 to TRBJ2-5; 7 bases line up with TRBD2. With V trimmed by 4 bases and J by 5 bases, 17 bases remained unmatched. Germline CDR1 and CDR2: SGHDT and YYEEEE. The CDR3 consists of 17 residues. The CDR3 sequence: CASSPSGRGGFSETQYF. CDR3 bases: TGTGCCAGCAGCCCCTCTGGGAGGGGAGGGTTTTCGGAGACCCAGTACTTC.

The V and J genes are TRBV2 and TRBJ2-3; tentative D call: TRBD2 (5 bases). V was pared by 0 bases and J by 1 base, with 5 bases between. CDR1 and CDR2 (germline): SNHLY, FYNNEI. The CDR3 sequence is 14 residues long. CDR3 residues: CASSEARGTDTQYF. CDR3 in DNA: TGTGCCAGCAGTGAAGCGCGGGGCACAGATACGCAGTATTTT.

V usage is TRBV5-1 and J usage is TRBJ2-5; perhaps TRBD2 as D (6 bases). Germline loops: CDR1 SGHRS, CDR2 YFSETQ. The CDR3 length is 14 residues. V shed 0 bases and J shed 5 bases, with 11 bases lying between them. The DNA for the CDR3 is TGCGCCAGCAGCTTGGGGCAGGGACTCGAGACCCAGTACTTC. This encodes CASSLGQGLETQYF.

This chain uses TRBV7-6 with TRBJ1-2; the match to TRBD1 covers 8 bases. The CDR3 extends over 16 amino acids. Looked up from germline, CDR1 is SGHVS and CDR2 is FNYEAQ. With 2 bases clipped from V and 3 bases from J, the junction kept 8 bases outside the gene matches. The CDR3 spells CASSLRRQTGDYGYTF. The CDR3 coding sequence is TGTGCCAGCAGCTTAAGGAGACAGACAGGGGACTATGGCTACACCTTC.

The rearrangement links TRBV9 to TRBJ1-2; D perhaps matches TRBD1 (5 bases). This CDR3 region has 12 residues. V lost 2 bases and J lost 6, with 8 bases in between. Germline V gene lookup returns CDR1 SGDLS and CDR2 YYNGEE. CDR3 nucleotides: TGTGCCAGCAGCGTTGGAGGGGATGGCTACACCTTC. Translated, it gives CASSVGGDGYTF.

A remark on this clone: A read error may produce the germline difference seen at one junction end. This chain links TRBV7-2 with TRBJ1-5; D remains ambiguous. Germline V gene data show CDR1 as SGHTA and CDR2 as FQGNSA. This CDR3 has 13 amino acids. The CDR3 region is CASSLVGNRPQHF. As DNA, the CDR3 is TGTGCCAGCAGCTTAGTCGGGAATCGGCCCCAGCATTTT.

This chain uses TRBV6-2 or TRBV6-3 with TRBJ2-1; 7 nucleotides align to TRBD2. This CDR3 comprises 15 residues. Germline CDR1 MNHEY, CDR2 SVGEGT. V shed 6 bases and J 9 bases; nucleotides not matched to a gene: 14. The CDR3: CASSRGDLIRAEQFF. DNA of the CDR3: TGTGCCAGCAGCCGGGGGGATCTGATACGGGCTGAGCAGTTCTTC.

The V call is TRBV7-3, the J call TRBJ2-1; 7 bases are a match to TRBD1. CDR1 and CDR2 from the germline V gene are SGHTA and FQGTGA. The CDR3 has 15 amino acids. The trim removed 5 bases at V and 3 bases at J, leaving 7 bases unmatched. CDR3 DNA: TGTGCCAGCAGCCCCAAGGGGGCCTTCTACAATGAGCAGTTCTTC. This translates into CASSPKGAFYNEQFF.

The rearrangement uses TRBV7-8 and TRBJ2-2; D uncertain. Trimming took 1 base from V and 0 from J, leaving 9 bases between them. The CDR3 sequence is 16 residues long. CDR1 and CDR2 from the germline V gene are SGHVS and FQNEAQ. The CDR3 DNA reads TGTGCCAGCAGCTTAGATCGTCTAGCGAACACCGGGGAGCTGTTTTTT. Encoded protein: CASSLDRLANTGELFF. Drawing the rest from reference TRBV7-8 and TRBJ2-2, the complete variable domain is GAGVSQSPRYKVAKRGQDVALRCDPISGHVSLFWYQQALGQGPEFLTYFQNEAQLDKSGLPSDRFFAERPEGSVSTLKIQRTQQEDSAVYLCASSLDRLANTGELFFGEGSRLTVL.

The rearrangement uses TRBV28 and TRBJ2-1; 7 nucleotides line up with TRBD1. After removal of 7 bases from V and 6 bases from J, the junction contained 3 bases not matched to a gene. The CDR3 consists of 12 residues. From germline, CDR1 is MDHEN and CDR2 SYDVKM. The DNA for the CDR3 is TGTGCCAGCACACCAGGGGGCAATGAGCAGTTCTTC. Translated: CASTPGGNEQFF. The full variable domain, completed using reference TRBV28 and TRBJ2-1, is DVKVTQSSRYLVKRTGEKVFLECVQDMDHENMFWYRQDPGLGLRLIYFSYDVKMKEKGDIPEGYSVSREKKERFSLILESASTNQTSMYLCASTPGGNEQFFGPGTRLTVL.

The V call is TRBV11-2, the J call TRBJ1-1, with D hard to call. The V and J ends lost 5 bases and 3 bases respectively, with 16 bases between them. In germline, CDR1 is SGHAT, CDR2 FQNNGV. The CDR3 runs to 15 residues. CDR3 protein: CASSTPSIRDTEAFF. The CDR3, as DNA: TGTGCCAGCAGCACCCCTTCTATTCGGGACACTGAAGCTTTCTTT.

The gene calls are TRBV11-2 and TRBJ1-5, with a tentative D call TRBD1 (6 bases). The CDR3 is 14 residues long. Germline V gives CDR1 SGHAT, CDR2 FQNNGV. V was shortened by 5 bases and J by 0 bases, with 8 bases between the two germline ends. CDR3 DNA sequence: TGTGCCAGCAGCCGGGACAATAGCAATCAGCCCCAGCATTTT. Its protein product is CASSRDNSNQPQHF.

V is TRBV7-6 and J is TRBJ1-1; a weak D match, TRBD1 (5 bases). The V and J ends lost 5 bases and 1 base respectively, with 14 bases between them. The CDR3 runs to 15 residues. CDR1 and CDR2 from the germline V gene are SGHVS and FNYEAQ. CDR3 nucleotides: TGTGCCAGCAGCCTCGGGACGGGGGGGAACACTGAAGCTTTCTTT. This encodes CASSLGTGGNTEAFF.

The chain carries TRBV7-2 and TRBJ1-5; 7 positions agree with TRBD1. V gave up 5 bases and J gave up 1 base; unmatched junction bases: 2. Germline assignment: CDR1 SGHTA and CDR2 FQGNSA. This CDR3 spans 14 amino acids. CDR3 sequence reads: CASSIQGSNQPQHF. The CDR3 region has the DNA TGTGCCAGCAGCATACAGGGGAGCAATCAGCCCCAGCATTTT.

This chain joins TRBV4-1 and TRBJ1-4; D remains ambiguous. V was trimmed by 4 bases and J by 5 bases, leaving 20 bases between them. The germline CDR1 and CDR2 sequences are MGHRA and YSYEKL. The CDR3 contains 17 residues. The CDR3 reads CASSPLYLRERNEKLFF. For the CDR3, the DNA is TGCGCCAGCAGCCCCCTCTATCTTAGGGAGAGAAATGAAAAACTGTTTTTT.

This chain joins TRBV11-3 and TRBJ2-1, with a tentative D call TRBD1 (6 bases). Trimming removed 3 bases from V and 12 bases from J, with 15 bases in between. CDR3 size: 13 residues. Germline CDR1 is SGHNT and CDR2 is YENEEA. CDR3 in DNA: TGTGCCAGCAGCTTTGTTATGGAAGGGGGGCAGTTCTTC. It encodes CASSFVMEGGQFF.

J is TRBJ1-1 and V is TRBV29-1; D call uncertain. Looked up from germline, CDR1 is SQVTM and CDR2 is ANQGSEA. This CDR3 comprises 11 residues. V lost 7 bases and J lost 1, with 7 bases in between. The CDR3: CSATGNTEAFF. The CDR3, as DNA: TGCAGCGCGACGGGGAACACTGAAGCTTTCTTT. Full variable domain (remainder filled in from reference TRBV29-1 and TRBJ1-1): SAVISQKPSRDICQRGTSLTIQCQVDSQVTMMFWYRQQPGQSLTLIATANQGSEATYESGFVIDKFPISRPNLTFSTLTVSNMSPEDSSIYLCSATGNTEAFFGQGTRLTVV.

A few counts support this clone. The chain recombines TRBV27 with TRBJ2-2; TRBD1 matches at 8 bases. CDR1 is MNHEY, CDR2 SMNVEV, per germline (reference sequence). The CDR3 extends over 15 amino acids. The junction had 4 bases not matched to a gene; V was cut back by 3 bases and J by 4 bases. CDR3 protein: CASSFRGRSTGELFF. In nucleotides, the CDR3 is TGTGCCAGCAGTTTCAGGGGGCGCAGCACCGGGGAGCTGTTTTTT.

V is TRBV6-5 and J is TRBJ1-4; D gene ambiguous. Trimming took 2 bases from V and 8 from J, leaving 15 bases between them. The length of the CDR3 is 15 residues. The germline V gene encodes CDR1 MNHEY and CDR2 SVGAGI. The CDR3 sequence: CASSYLGSREEKLFF. The CDR3 DNA sequence: TGTGCCAGCAGTTACCTGGGCTCCCGCGAGGAAAAACTGTTTTTT.